This T cell receptor beta chain was found in a study of T cell responses to AZD1222 COVID-19 vaccine. Findings and caveats of the study: CD4 TCRs linked to vaccination spanned spike, dominating at 160-218 and 743-854.

CDR1 and CDR2 from the germline V gene are SGHTA and FQGNSA. CDR3 size: 19 residues. The J segment lost 0 bases and the V segment lost 4 bases, leaving 10 bases of the junction unmatched. A remark on this clone: Its antigen is unidentified.

The assay was immunoSEQ multiplex PCR, and TCRdb's table has in-frame clones only and misses some. The data hold about 270,000 clones, with 90% to 95% observed a single time. The genes are TRBV7-2 and TRBJ2-1, with 12 bases that match TRBD2. The TCR comes from an adult who received the AZD1222 COVID-19 vaccine. The sample here was peripheral blood, taken 28 days after the second AZD1222 dose. The CDR3 loop is CASSYGLAGYLSSYNEQFF. In DNA, the CDR3 is TGTGCCAGCAGCTACGGACTAGCGGGGTACCTGAGCTCCTACAATGAGCAGTTCTTC.